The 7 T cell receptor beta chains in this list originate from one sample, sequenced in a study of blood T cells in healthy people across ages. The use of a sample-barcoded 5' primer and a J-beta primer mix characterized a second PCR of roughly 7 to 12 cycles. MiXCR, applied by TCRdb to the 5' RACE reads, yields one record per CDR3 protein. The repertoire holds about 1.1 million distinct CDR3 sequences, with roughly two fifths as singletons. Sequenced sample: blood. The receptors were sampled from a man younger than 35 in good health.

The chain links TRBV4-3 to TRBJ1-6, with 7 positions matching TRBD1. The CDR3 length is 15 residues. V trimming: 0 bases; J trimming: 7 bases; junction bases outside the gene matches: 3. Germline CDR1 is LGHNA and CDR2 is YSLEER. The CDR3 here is CASSQDDRENSPLHF. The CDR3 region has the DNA TGCGCCAGCAGCCAAGACGACAGGGAGAATTCACCCCTCCACTTT.

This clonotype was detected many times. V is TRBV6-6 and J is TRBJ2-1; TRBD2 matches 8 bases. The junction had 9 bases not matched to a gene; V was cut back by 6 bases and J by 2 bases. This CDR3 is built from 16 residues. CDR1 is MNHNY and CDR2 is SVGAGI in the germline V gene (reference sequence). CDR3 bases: TGTGCCAGCAGGGTAACCGAGACTAGCGCCTACAATGAGCAGTTCTTC. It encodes CASRVTETSAYNEQFF.

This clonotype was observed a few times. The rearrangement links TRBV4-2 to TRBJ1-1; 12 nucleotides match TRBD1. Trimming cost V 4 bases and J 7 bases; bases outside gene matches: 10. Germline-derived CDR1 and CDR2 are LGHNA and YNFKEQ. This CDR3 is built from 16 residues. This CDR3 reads CASSPGTGGAGNEAFF. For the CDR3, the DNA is TGTGCCAGCAGCCCTGGGACAGGGGGCGCGGGTAATGAAGCTTTCTTT.

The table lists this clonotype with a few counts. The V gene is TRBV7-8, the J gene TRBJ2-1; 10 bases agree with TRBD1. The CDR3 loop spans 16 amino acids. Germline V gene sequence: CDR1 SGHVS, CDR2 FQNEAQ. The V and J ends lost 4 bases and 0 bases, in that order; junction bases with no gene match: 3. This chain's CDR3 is CASSYGQGGSYNEQFF. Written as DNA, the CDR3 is TGTGCCAGCAGCTACGGACAGGGGGGCTCCTACAATGAGCAGTTCTTC.

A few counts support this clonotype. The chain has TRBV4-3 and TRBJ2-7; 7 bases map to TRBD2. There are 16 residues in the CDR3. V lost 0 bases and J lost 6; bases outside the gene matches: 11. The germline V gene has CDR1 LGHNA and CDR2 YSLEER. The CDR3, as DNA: TGCGCCAGCAGCCAAGATGGGATGGGGAGGGATGGCGAGCAGTACTTC. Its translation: CASSQDGMGRDGEQYF.

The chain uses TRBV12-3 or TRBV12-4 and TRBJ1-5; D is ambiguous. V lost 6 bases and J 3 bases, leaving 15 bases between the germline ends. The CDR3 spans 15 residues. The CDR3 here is CASRIGSDHNQPQHF. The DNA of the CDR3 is TGTGCCAGCAGGATTGGGTCGGACCACAATCAGCCCCAGCATTTT.

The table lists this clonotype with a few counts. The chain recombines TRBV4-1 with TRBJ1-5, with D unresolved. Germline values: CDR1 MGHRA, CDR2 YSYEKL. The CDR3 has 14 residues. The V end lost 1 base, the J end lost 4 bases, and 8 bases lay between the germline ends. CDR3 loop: CASSQGSANQPQHF. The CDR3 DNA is TGCGCCAGCAGCCAAGGGTCAGCAAATCAGCCCCAGCATTTT.